The next 10 T cell receptor beta chains were all read from a single sample in a study of identical twins. TCRdb processed the 5' RACE reads anew with MiXCR; each CDR3 protein has one entry. The table lists approximately 240,000 distinct CDR3 sequences, 11% to 15% of them singletons. Material for sequencing was memory (CD45RO+) T cells sorted from blood. The source is a woman aged 18-30 years in good health.

This chain connects TRBV7-2 to TRBJ2-7; 9 positions match TRBD1. Germline V gene sequence: CDR1 SGHTA, CDR2 FQGNSA. The CDR3 spans 15 residues. The V and J ends lost 5 bases and 3 bases, in that order; junction bases with no gene match: 8. For the CDR3, the DNA is TGTGCCAGCAGCAGGGGGACAGGGTCGTACTACGAGCAGTACTTC. It encodes CASSRGTGSYYEQYF. Full variable domain (missing parts from reference TRBV7-2 and TRBJ2-7): GAGVSQSPSNKVTEKGKDVELRCDPISGHTALYWYRQSLGQGLEFLIYFQGNSAPDKSGLPSDRFSAERTGGSVSTLTIQRTQQEDSAVYLCASSRGTGSYYEQYFGPGTRLTVT.

This clonotype was seen more than once but under ten times. This chain connects TRBV15 to TRBJ1-1; 9 nucleotides align to TRBD1. CDR3 length equals 15 residues. V shed 5 bases, J shed 6 bases, and the junction held 10 bases outside the gene matches. CDR1 is LNHNV and CDR2 is YYDKDF in the germline V gene (reference sequence). The CDR3 region has the DNA TGTGCCACCAGCGGCGGGGAACAGGGGGCAGCTGAAGCTTTCTTT. Its translation is CATSGGEQGAAEAFF.

CDR3: CASSTRTGSGGQPQHF. The CDR3 bases are TGTGCCAGTAGTACCCGGACAGGATCAGGGGGTCAGCCCCAGCATTTT. V is TRBV19 and J is TRBJ1-5; 7 bases are shared with TRBD1. V trimming: 4 bases; J trimming: 6 bases; junction bases outside the gene matches: 12. This CDR3 region has 16 residues. The germline V gene encodes CDR1 LNHDA and CDR2 SQIVND (reference sequence).

The chain combines TRBV11-3 with TRBJ2-1; 7 bases align to TRBD2. The CDR3 runs to 14 residues. V shed 1 base, J shed 6 bases, and the junction held 3 bases outside the gene matches. Germline values: CDR1 SGHNT, CDR2 YENEEA. The CDR3 spells CASSLAPSGNEQFF. DNA for the CDR3: TGTGCCAGCAGCTTAGCCCCTAGCGGCAATGAGCAGTTCTTC.

This clonotype was seen only a few times. V and J are TRBV7-2 and TRBJ2-1; 7 positions match TRBD1. V was pared by 2 bases and J by 9 bases, with 4 bases of the junction left unmatched. Germline V gene data show CDR1 as SGHTA and CDR2 as FQGNSA. The CDR3 length is 13 residues. The CDR3 region has the DNA TGTGCCAGCAGCTTAAAGGGGGCCCCTGAGCAGTTCTTC. Translating it yields CASSLKGAPEQFF.

This clonotype was detected a few times. The genes are TRBV7-8 and TRBJ2-3; possible D gene TRBD2, 5 bases. The length of the CDR3 is 14 residues. V was shortened by 4 bases and J by 2 bases, with 10 bases between the two germline ends. Germline CDR1 and CDR2: SGHVS and FQNEAQ. CDR3 nucleotide sequence: TGTGCCAGCAGCTATGGACGGGACACAGATACGCAGTATTTT. As protein: CASSYGRDTDTQYF.

V usage is TRBV30 and J usage is TRBJ2-3, with 7 nucleotides matching TRBD1. The CDR3 consists of 15 residues. CDR1 GTSNPN and CDR2 SVGIG come from the germline V gene (reference sequence). V lost 0 bases and J lost 4; bases outside the gene matches: 7. The CDR3 DNA sequence: TGTGCCTGGAGTGTACGAGGGGGCGCCCCAGATACGCAGTATTTT. Its translation: CAWSVRGGAPDTQYF.

CDR3 bases: TGTGCCAGCAGTTCCCCGGGGGAGGCTCACTACAATGAGCAGTTCTTC. This translates into CASSSPGEAHYNEQFF. The chain links TRBV27 to TRBJ2-1; D might be TRBD2 (6 bases). Trimming left V 4 bases short and J 3 bases short, with 16 bases between. The CDR3 consists of 16 residues. Germline CDR1 is MNHEY and CDR2 is SMNVEV (reference sequence).

This sequence joins TRBV10-3 and TRBJ2-1; no definite D call. The CDR3 spans 12 residues. Germline lookup yields CDR1 ENHRY and CDR2 SYGVKD. Trimming took off 8 bases at V and 8 bases at J, with 13 bases between the two ends. The CDR3 DNA sequence: TGTGCCATCTCCGAAAGAGCTGATGAGCAGTTCTTC. As protein: CAISERADEQFF.

This sequence joins TRBV7-8 and TRBJ2-2; D possibly corresponds to TRBD2 (6 bases). Germline V gives CDR1 SGHVS, CDR2 FQNEAQ. Trimming stripped 1 base from V and 6 bases from J, with 12 bases between. This CDR3 spans 15 amino acids. The CDR3 spells CASSLGLVGAGELFF. For the CDR3, the DNA is TGTGCCAGCAGCTTAGGACTAGTGGGCGCCGGGGAGCTGTTTTTT. The complete variable domain, with remaining parts taken from reference TRBV7-8 and TRBJ2-2, reads GAGVSQSPRYKVAKRGQDVALRCDPISGHVSLFWYQQALGQGPEFLTYFQNEAQLDKSGLPSDRFFAERPEGSVSTLKIQRTQQEDSAVYLCASSLGLVGAGELFFGEGSRLTVL.